This T cell receptor (beta chain) stems from a study of blood T cell repertoires in COVID-19. Study overall: PBMCs, B-cell-depleted T cells, or T cells were the source of the cDNA or gDNA that made up the material.

Sequenced by immunoSEQ multiplex PCR; TCRdb stores in-frame clones only, minus some. The table shows more than 200,000 clones, with more than 80% occurring only once. J was trimmed by 2 bases and V by 5 bases; bases with no gene match: 14. The germline V gene has CDR1 SGHTA and CDR2 FQGNSA. The CDR3 covers 18 residues. This TCR was sampled from a man aged 25 to 45 with COVID-19, enrolled during active disease. Sample: peripheral blood. The V gene is TRBV7-2, the J gene TRBJ2-3; 9 bases map to TRBD2. In nucleotides, the CDR3 is TGTGCCAGCAGCCCCAACTGGCGGGGGGGTCAGAACACAGATACGCAGTATTTT. Encoded protein: CASSPNWRGGQNTDTQYF.